The next 32 T cell receptor beta chains were all read from a single sample in a study of T-cell memory formation after mild COVID-19 (dated by TCRdb to about 2021). The library was built by means of 5' RACE. The sequencing machine was an Illumina NovaSeq 6000. The public reads were quality trimmed at Q25 with fastp and then assembled into clones with MiXCR by TCRdb, keeping productive beta chains. One record per CDR3 amino acid sequence lists the most common genes and DNA. A total of hundreds of thousands of distinct CDR3 sequences appear in this sample, 25% to 30% of them only once. The ten largest clones add up to about 13% of the sample. The sample consisted of PBMCs or a T cell subset sorted from them (not recorded which). These receptors came from an adult woman who had mild COVID-19 (a few samples of this study predate the infection). The sample titles of this study are shuffled in the database, so cell type and time point are left out; the donor was told from shared clones.

The chain joins TRBV29-1 to TRBJ2-1; 12 bases are a match to TRBD2. CDR3 length: 16 residues. Germline values: CDR1 SQVTM, CDR2 ANQGSEA. V shed 4 bases, J shed 7 bases, and the junction held 11 bases outside the gene matches. CDR3 protein: CSVAHLGLAGGNEQFF. The CDR3 bases are TGCAGCGTTGCCCACCTGGGACTAGCGGGCGGGAATGAGCAGTTCTTC.

The rearrangement links TRBV6-2 or TRBV6-3 to TRBJ2-7, with 7 bases lining up with TRBD2. CDR1 and CDR2 from the germline V gene are MNHEY and SVGEGT. The CDR3 is 15 amino acids. V lost 9 bases, J lost 2 bases, and 13 bases stayed unmatched. The CDR3 here is CASRLGGSKPYEQYF. The CDR3 DNA reads as TGTGCCAGTCGTTTGGGGGGGTCGAAGCCCTACGAGCAGTACTTC.

The chain links TRBV9 to TRBJ2-2; perhaps TRBD1 as D (7 bases). V dropped 0 bases and J dropped 3 bases, with 12 bases sitting between them. CDR1 SGDLS and CDR2 YYNGEE come from the germline V gene. The CDR3 covers 16 residues. The CDR3 sequence is CASSVGRDRHTGELFF. In DNA form, the CDR3 reads TGTGCCAGCAGCGTAGGGAGGGACAGACACACCGGGGAGCTGTTTTTT.

J is TRBJ1-2 and V is TRBV28; D may be TRBD1 (6 bases). V lost 3 bases, J lost 8 bases, and 16 bases lay in between. The CDR3 length is 14 residues. From germline, CDR1 is MDHEN and CDR2 SYDVKM. The CDR3 spells CASSLGTGREGYTF. Written as DNA, the CDR3 is TGTGCCAGCAGTTTGGGAACAGGGCGGGAAGGCTACACCTTC.

This clonotype was detected once. V gene TRBV7-9 combines with J gene TRBJ1-2; D is unresolved. CDR3 length: 15 residues. Germline CDR1 is SEHNR and CDR2 is FQNEAQ (reference sequence). V lost 2 bases and J 1 base, leaving 11 bases between the germline ends. CDR3 region: CASSLKGGINYGYTF. The CDR3 coding sequence is TGTGCCAGCAGCTTAAAGGGTGGGATTAACTATGGCTACACCTTC.

This rearrangement joins TRBV6-5 to TRBJ2-1; TRBD2 matches at 7 bases. The germline V gene has CDR1 MNHEY and CDR2 SVGAGI. The CDR3 loop spans 16 amino acids. J gave up 8 bases and V 0 bases, and 10 bases lay outside the gene matches. CDR3 sequence reads: CASSYSWGGSGDEQFF. As DNA, the CDR3 is TGTGCCAGCAGTTACTCGTGGGGGGGGTCGGGCGATGAGCAGTTCTTC.

Only a few counts were recorded for this clonotype. The chain couples TRBV7-9 to TRBJ1-3; D remains ambiguous. The germline CDR1 and CDR2 sequences are SEHNR and FQNEAQ (reference sequence). Trimming took off 4 bases at V and 4 bases at J, with 5 bases between the two ends. This CDR3 spans 12 amino acids. As DNA, the CDR3 is TGTGCCAGCAGCTCGAGAGGAAACACCATATATTTT. Amino acids: CASSSRGNTIYF.

The chain couples TRBV12-3 or TRBV12-4 to TRBJ1-1; the D gene is possibly TRBD1 (5 bases). V lost 6 bases and J 6 bases, leaving 14 bases between the germline ends. CDR3 length: 13 amino acids. DNA of the CDR3: TGTGCCAGCAGCGTCCTGGGGGGGGCTGAAGCTTTCTTT. It is translated as CASSVLGGAEAFF.

V gene TRBV15 combines with J gene TRBJ2-5; D gene unclear. The length of the CDR3 is 16 residues. CDR1 LNHNV and CDR2 YYDKDF come from the germline V gene (reference sequence). Trimming shortened V by 0 bases and J by 4 bases, and 15 bases separated the two germline ends. CDR3 residues: CATSRDTGHLGETQYF. As DNA, the CDR3 is TGTGCCACCAGCAGAGATACCGGGCACTTAGGAGAGACCCAGTACTTC.

This chain links TRBV5-5 with TRBJ2-2; D gene unclear. The CDR3 is 16 residues long. Trimming removed 3 bases from V and 1 base from J, with 13 bases in between. The V gene's germline CDR1 is SGHKS and CDR2 YYEKEE (reference sequence). The CDR3 DNA sequence: TGTGCCAGCAGCTCCGTCTGGCCCCTGAACACCGGGGAGCTGTTTTTT. It specifies CASSSVWPLNTGELFF. Using reference TRBV5-5 and TRBJ2-2 for the parts outside the CDR3, the full variable domain is DAGVTQSPTHLIKTRGQQVTLRCSPISGHKSVSWYQQVLGQGPQFIFQYYEKEERGRGNFPDRFSARQFPNYSSELNVNALLLGDSALYLCASSSVWPLNTGELFFGEGSRLTVL.

This clonotype was counted once. The rearrangement uses TRBV5-6 and TRBJ2-1; D gene unclear. There are 14 residues in the CDR3. V gave up 3 bases and J gave up 8 bases, with 15 bases separating them. Germline loops: CDR1 SGHDT, CDR2 YYEEEE. The CDR3 loop reads CASSSDQFRDEQFF. CDR3 nucleotide sequence: TGTGCCAGCAGCTCCGACCAGTTTCGGGATGAGCAGTTCTTC.

This clonotype was seen more than once but under ten times. The J gene is TRBJ2-1, the V gene TRBV29-1, with 13 bases aligning to TRBD2. Trimming took 5 bases from V and 4 from J; bases not matched to a gene: 5. CDR1 and CDR2 from the germline V gene are SQVTM and ANQGSEA. CDR3 length: 15 residues. The CDR3 here is CSVNPGLAGYNEQFF. CDR3 sequence (DNA): TGCAGCGTTAATCCGGGACTAGCGGGGTACAATGAGCAGTTCTTC.

V usage is TRBV30 and J usage is TRBJ2-2, with TRBD2 matching over 9 bases. V was clipped by 0 bases and J by 6 bases; unmatched bases: 11. This CDR3 spans 17 amino acids. Looked up from germline, CDR1 is GTSNPN and CDR2 is SVGIG (reference sequence). The CDR3 is CAWSVRLAGTGAGELFF. In DNA form, the CDR3 reads TGTGCCTGGAGTGTAAGGCTAGCGGGGACCGGGGCCGGGGAGCTGTTTTTT.

The V call is TRBV4-1, the J call TRBJ1-1; TRBD1 aligns across 7 bases. Trimming took 3 bases from V and 4 from J; bases not matched to a gene: 5. Germline lookup yields CDR1 MGHRA and CDR2 YSYEKL. The CDR3 loop spans 14 amino acids. CDR3 nucleotide sequence: TGCGCCAGCAGCCACACAGGGGCGGGCACTGAAGCTTTCTTT. This gives the protein CASSHTGAGTEAFF.

This clonotype was detected a few times. J is TRBJ2-7 and V is TRBV7-9; D not certain. Trimming shortened V by 1 base and J by 2 bases, and 15 bases separated the two germline ends. Looked up from germline, CDR1 is SEHNR and CDR2 is FQNEAQ (reference sequence). The CDR3 is 16 residues long. CDR3 residues: CASSLVGRSTAYEQYF. The CDR3 DNA sequence: TGTGCCAGCAGCTTAGTCGGCAGGTCCACCGCCTACGAGCAGTACTTC.

This chain links TRBV2 with TRBJ2-3, with D tentatively TRBD1 (5 bases). The CDR3 spans 14 residues. Trimming left V 7 bases short and J 2 bases short, with 13 bases between. Looked up from germline, CDR1 is SNHLY and CDR2 is FYNNEI. The CDR3 protein is CASNQGVTTDTQYF. As DNA, the CDR3 is TGTGCCAGCAATCAGGGCGTGACCACAGATACGCAGTATTTT.

This clonotype was seen more than once but under ten times. The V call is TRBV12-3 or TRBV12-4, the J call TRBJ2-7; 8 bases align to TRBD1. The CDR3 is made up of 14 amino acids. V trimming: 5 bases; J trimming: 0 bases; junction bases outside the gene matches: 3. The CDR3 DNA follows: TGTGCCAGCAGTAGGGACAGGAGCTCCTACGAGCAGTACTTC. It translates to CASSRDRSSYEQYF.

The rearrangement joins TRBV12-3 or TRBV12-4 to TRBJ2-7; 10 bases map to TRBD2. This CDR3 contains 15 residues. V lost 6 bases, J lost 2 bases, and 7 bases stayed unmatched. The CDR3 region is CASSRTSGTTYEQYF. The CDR3 DNA is TGTGCCAGCAGCCGGACTAGCGGCACCACCTACGAGCAGTACTTC.

This chain joins TRBV19 and TRBJ2-1, with D maybe TRBD2 (5 bases). In germline, CDR1 is LNHDA, CDR2 SQIVND (reference sequence). V lost 5 bases to trimming and J lost 0 bases, with 11 bases between them. The CDR3 has 15 residues. The CDR3 region is CASSEGRGSYNEQFF. The CDR3 DNA reads TGTGCCAGTAGTGAGGGCCGCGGCTCCTACAATGAGCAGTTCTTC.

The V call is TRBV7-2, the J call TRBJ2-1; D might be TRBD1 or TRBD2, each matching 5 bases. The CDR3 sequence is 15 residues long. From germline, CDR1 is SGHTA and CDR2 FQGNSA. The germline V and J ends were trimmed by 1 base and 3 bases, with 10 bases remaining between them. CDR3 protein: CASSLDGGYYNEQFF. CDR3 coding DNA: TGTGCCAGCAGCTTAGATGGGGGATACTACAATGAGCAGTTCTTC.

This clonotype has only a few counts. The chain carries TRBV29-1 and TRBJ2-2; D ambiguous. V lost 4 bases and J lost 5, with 14 bases in between. The CDR3 is 14 residues long. Germline CDR1 is SQVTM and CDR2 is ANQGSEA. The CDR3 spells CSVVDKGSTGELFF. DNA of the CDR3: TGCAGCGTTGTCGACAAAGGGTCAACCGGGGAGCTGTTTTTT.

This clonotype was observed a few times. The V and J genes are TRBV24-1 and TRBJ2-1; no firm D call. CDR3 length: 13 residues. The V end was cut by 0 bases, the J end by 5 bases, with 4 bases between. Germline-derived CDR1 and CDR2 are KGHDR and SFDVKD. CDR3 in DNA: TGTGCCACCAGTGATTTGGGGAACAATGAGCAGTTCTTC. The encoded protein is CATSDLGNNEQFF.

This chain uses TRBV5-5 with TRBJ2-7; D is undetermined. The CDR3 is 12 amino acids. Germline CDR1 is SGHKS and CDR2 is YYEKEE (reference sequence). Between the trimmed V and J ends, which lost 4 bases and 3 bases, there was a span of 8 bases. The CDR3 loop reads CASSPPIYEQYF. The CDR3 coding sequence is TGTGCCAGCAGCCCCCCTATCTACGAGCAGTACTTC.

The rearrangement joins TRBV12-3 or TRBV12-4 to TRBJ1-2; D is possibly TRBD1 (6 bases). The CDR3 is 12 residues long. The V and J ends lost 5 bases and 8 bases respectively, with 12 bases between them. The CDR3 DNA reads as TGTGCCAGCAGTATCAGGGGACCGGGCTACACCTTC. Its translation: CASSIRGPGYTF.

The chain uses TRBV24-1 and TRBJ2-1, with TRBD1 identical over 10 bases. Germline assignment: CDR1 KGHDR and CDR2 SFDVKD. The CDR3 covers 14 residues. J was trimmed by 6 bases and V by 7 bases; bases with no gene match: 5. CDR3 loop: CATRPGTGVNEQFF. The DNA of the CDR3 is TGTGCCACCAGGCCCGGGACAGGGGTCAATGAGCAGTTCTTC.

This clonotype was recorded a few times. The gene calls are TRBV7-9 and TRBJ1-1; no clear D gene. Looked up from germline, CDR1 is SEHNR and CDR2 is FQNEAQ (reference sequence). The CDR3 has 12 amino acids. V was pared by 0 bases and J by 7 bases, with 6 bases between. The CDR3 loop reads CASSLAIDEAFF. CDR3 coding DNA: TGTGCCAGCAGCTTAGCCATAGATGAAGCTTTCTTT.

This clonotype appeared a few times. The chain joins TRBV5-1 to TRBJ2-1, with 13 bases that match TRBD2. The trim removed 5 bases at V and 5 bases at J, leaving 7 bases unmatched. This CDR3 contains 16 residues. Germline assignment: CDR1 SGHRS and CDR2 YFSETQ. The CDR3 protein is CASSLTSGGTNNEQFF. Written as DNA, the CDR3 is TGCGCCAGCAGTCTGACTAGCGGGGGGACGAACAATGAGCAGTTCTTC.

V gene TRBV12-3 or TRBV12-4 combines with J gene TRBJ2-3; TRBD1 is a possible D gene (6 bases). V was cut by 6 bases and J by 0 bases, with 13 bases left in between. CDR3 length equals 15 residues. The CDR3 protein is CASSRDISSTDTQYF. CDR3 DNA: TGTGCCAGCAGCCGGGACATTTCTAGCACAGATACGCAGTATTTT.

This chain links TRBV5-1 with TRBJ2-5, with TRBD1 matching over 9 bases. Unmatched junction bases numbered 16, after V lost 2 bases and J lost 5 bases. The CDR3 loop spans 18 amino acids. CDR1 and CDR2 (germline): SGHRS, YFSETQ. The CDR3 nucleotides read TGCGCCAGCAGCTTCGGCTGGTGGGACAGGGCTTCGGGGGAGACCCAGTACTTC. It translates to CASSFGWWDRASGETQYF.

V is TRBV5-1 and J is TRBJ2-7; 10 bases line up with TRBD2. This CDR3 contains 17 residues. The J segment lost 2 bases and the V segment lost 4 bases, leaving 12 bases of the junction unmatched. The V gene's germline CDR1 is SGHRS and CDR2 YFSETQ. CDR3 sequence: CASSPRLAGPIPYEQYF. The CDR3 DNA follows: TGCGCCAGCAGCCCGCGACTAGCGGGTCCCATTCCCTACGAGCAGTACTTC.

This sequence joins TRBV7-2 and TRBJ2-3; D gene ambiguous. CDR1 and CDR2 from the germline V gene are SGHTA and FQGNSA. The CDR3 sequence is 15 residues long. Trimming took off 4 bases at V and 3 bases at J, with 14 bases between the two ends. CDR3 coding DNA: TGTGCCAGCAGCTGGAGTCTGTTGGGTACAGATACGCAGTATTTT. This codes for CASSWSLLGTDTQYF.

This clonotype was detected a few times. At one boundary the junction diverges from the germline segment, which might be a read error. The CDR3 nucleotides read TGCGCCAGCAGCTGGAACAGCGGGGAGCTGTTTTTT. Translating it yields CASSWNSGELFF. The chain carries TRBV5-1 and TRBJ2-2; the D is unclear. The CDR3 loop spans 12 amino acids. From germline, CDR1 is SGHRS and CDR2 YFSETQ.